The 15 T cell receptor beta chains below were found in one sample sequenced in a study of vaccination and CD4 T cells after COVID-19. Scientists ran DNA taken from cultured CD4+ T cells through the Oncomine TCR Beta short-read assay for sequencing. TCRdb redid the calling of the PCR reads with MiXCR, one entry per CDR3 protein. The table has 9,500 to 13,000 distinct CDR3 sequences, around 30% seen once. Antigens of these TCRs are unknown. As for treatment: roughly ten-day PBMC culture with coronavirus spike peptide pools or control peptides (ViraFEST assay). The sequencing used CD4+ T cells from blood, cultured in vitro, collected after SARS-CoV-2 vaccination. Source of these receptors: a human donor who had recovered from COVID-19.

This chain connects TRBV11-2 to TRBJ1-5; 7 bases agree with TRBD1. Germline CDR1 is SGHAT and CDR2 is FQNNGV. The CDR3 is 15 amino acids. J lost 5 bases, V lost 4 bases, and 8 bases had no gene match. Here the CDR3 DNA reads TGTGCCAGCAGCTCTATCAGGGGGAGGGATCAGCCCCAGCATTTT. It specifies CASSSIRGRDQPQHF.

This clonotype has more than one count but fewer than ten. The J gene is TRBJ2-7, the V gene TRBV19, with TRBD1 identical over 8 bases. After removal of 4 bases from V and 3 bases from J, the junction contained 11 bases not matched to a gene. The CDR3 runs to 16 residues. Germline CDR1 LNHDA, CDR2 SQIVND (reference sequence). In nucleotides, the CDR3 is TGTGCCAGTAGTAGCCCCCACCCGACAGGGGTCTACGAGCAGTACTTC. Encoded protein: CASSSPHPTGVYEQYF.

J is TRBJ2-1 and V is TRBV24-1; perhaps TRBD1 as D (6 bases). With 9 bases removed from V and 0 bases from J, the gap between germline ends came to 17 bases. The CDR3 covers 16 residues. CDR1 is KGHDR, CDR2 SFDVKD, per germline. The CDR3 region has the DNA TGTGCCACCGGTGGATGGGGGACAAGCTCCTACAATGAGCAGTTCTTC. Its translation: CATGGWGTSSYNEQFF.

The chain uses TRBV4-1 and TRBJ1-1; D is possibly TRBD1 (5 bases). The CDR3 covers 12 residues. The V and J ends lost 0 bases and 9 bases respectively, with 8 bases between them. The germline V gene encodes CDR1 MGHRA and CDR2 YSYEKL. The CDR3 DNA reads as TGCGCCAGCAGCCAAGAGGGGCGGAAAGCTTTCTTT. It codes for CASSQEGRKAFF.

As concerns this clonotype: Since a much larger clone is just one base distant, this may be a read error. The chain is built from TRBV19 and TRBJ2-6, with D perhaps TRBD1 (5 bases). Germline loops: CDR1 LNHDA, CDR2 SQIVND (reference sequence). The CDR3 has 15 amino acids. This CDR3 is CASSISRGRANVPTF. Here the CDR3 DNA reads TGTGCCAGTAGTATAAGTAGGGGTAGGGCCAACGTCCCGACTTTC.

The chain links TRBV14 to TRBJ2-6, with unresolved D. This CDR3 region has 15 residues. Trimming took 3 bases from V and 0 from J, leaving 6 bases between them. Germline V gene sequence: CDR1 SGHDN, CDR2 FVKESK. CDR3 sequence reads: CASSQTISGANVLTF. The CDR3 region has the DNA TGTGCCAGCAGCCAGACGATCTCTGGGGCCAACGTCCTGACTTTC.

CDR3 nucleotides: TGTGCCAGCAGTGACGAGATAGCGGGAGGGCGCAATGAGCAGTTCTTC. Translation: CASSDEIAGGRNEQFF. The rearrangement uses TRBV6-4 and TRBJ2-1; 11 positions agree with TRBD2. There are 16 residues in the CDR3. Per germline, CDR1 MRHNA and CDR2 SNTAGT. V lost 2 bases, J lost 6 bases, and 6 bases stayed unmatched.

The chain links TRBV7-2 to TRBJ2-6; TRBD2 is a possible D gene (6 bases). The CDR3 is 15 residues long. Trimming took off 6 bases at V and 4 bases at J, with 13 bases between the two ends. CDR1 is SGHTA, CDR2 FQGNSA, per germline. The CDR3, as DNA: TGTGCCAGCAGACCAGGAGGGTCGGGGGCCAACGTCCTGACTTTC. It codes for CASRPGGSGANVLTF.

This clonotype was seen more than once but under ten times. The chain is built from TRBV7-8 and TRBJ2-7; 7 bases agree with TRBD1. J was trimmed by 3 bases and V by 7 bases; bases with no gene match: 15. This CDR3 is 16 amino acids long. CDR1 and CDR2 from the germline V gene are SGHVS and FQNEAQ. The CDR3 sequence is CASTQTTGQDIYEQYF. DNA of the CDR3: TGTGCCAGCACCCAAACTACCGGACAGGATATCTACGAGCAGTACTTC.

Only a few counts were recorded for this clonotype. The chain uses TRBV6-1 and TRBJ2-7, with D tentatively TRBD2 (6 bases). The CDR3 has 17 amino acids. V shed 5 bases and J shed 2 bases, with 22 bases lying between them. CDR1 MNHNS and CDR2 SASEGT come from the germline V gene. DNA of the CDR3: TGTGCCAGCAGTAATACAATAGGGTCCGGGAGCACCTACGAGCAGTACTTC. It codes for CASSNTIGSGSTYEQYF.

In this sample, this clonotype turned up a few times. This chain uses TRBV20-1 with TRBJ2-1; tentative D call: TRBD1 (5 bases). Germline CDR1 is DFQATT and CDR2 is SNEGSKA (reference sequence). V lost 0 bases, J lost 4 bases, and 16 bases lay in between. The length of the CDR3 is 16 residues. The chain's CDR3 is CSARDPSIGAYNEQFF. For the CDR3, the DNA is TGCAGTGCTAGAGATCCCTCGATAGGGGCTTACAATGAGCAGTTCTTC.

The sample holds a few counts of this clonotype. The chain uses TRBV6-2 or TRBV6-3 and TRBJ1-1, with 7 nucleotides matching TRBD1. Germline V CDR1 and CDR2: MNHEY, SVGEGT. Germline trimming cut 5 bases from V and 5 bases from J; bases unmatched to any gene: 8. This CDR3 contains 14 residues. The CDR3 DNA is TGTGCCAGCAGTACGCAACAGGGGTGGACTGAAGCTTTCTTT. This gives the protein CASSTQQGWTEAFF.

This CDR3 reads CASSPNLARSTDTQYF. CDR3 nucleotides: TGTGCCAGCAGCCCCAATCTAGCGCGTAGCACAGATACGCAGTATTTT. This chain joins TRBV7-2 and TRBJ2-3, with D maybe TRBD2 (6 bases). The CDR3 consists of 16 residues. V was trimmed by 5 bases and J by 0 bases, leaving 15 bases between them. The germline V gene encodes CDR1 SGHTA and CDR2 FQGNSA.

This chain joins TRBV6-4 and TRBJ2-5; TRBD2 is a possible D gene (7 bases). Trimming took off 2 bases at V and 3 bases at J, with 19 bases between the two ends. Germline V gene lookup returns CDR1 MRHNA and CDR2 SNTAGT. The CDR3 has 17 amino acids. CDR3 nucleotide sequence: TGTGCCAGCAGTGACAGGTGGGTCGGGGGGCTAAAAGAGACCCAGTACTTC. Amino acid sequence: CASSDRWVGGLKETQYF.

The chain is built from TRBV29-1 and TRBJ2-5; D unresolved. In germline, CDR1 is SQVTM, CDR2 ANQGSEA. The CDR3 has 13 amino acids. V was shortened by 4 bases and J by 4 bases, with 13 bases between the two germline ends. CDR3: CSVVLDVRETQYF. The CDR3 DNA sequence: TGCAGCGTTGTGTTGGATGTCCGAGAGACCCAGTACTTC.